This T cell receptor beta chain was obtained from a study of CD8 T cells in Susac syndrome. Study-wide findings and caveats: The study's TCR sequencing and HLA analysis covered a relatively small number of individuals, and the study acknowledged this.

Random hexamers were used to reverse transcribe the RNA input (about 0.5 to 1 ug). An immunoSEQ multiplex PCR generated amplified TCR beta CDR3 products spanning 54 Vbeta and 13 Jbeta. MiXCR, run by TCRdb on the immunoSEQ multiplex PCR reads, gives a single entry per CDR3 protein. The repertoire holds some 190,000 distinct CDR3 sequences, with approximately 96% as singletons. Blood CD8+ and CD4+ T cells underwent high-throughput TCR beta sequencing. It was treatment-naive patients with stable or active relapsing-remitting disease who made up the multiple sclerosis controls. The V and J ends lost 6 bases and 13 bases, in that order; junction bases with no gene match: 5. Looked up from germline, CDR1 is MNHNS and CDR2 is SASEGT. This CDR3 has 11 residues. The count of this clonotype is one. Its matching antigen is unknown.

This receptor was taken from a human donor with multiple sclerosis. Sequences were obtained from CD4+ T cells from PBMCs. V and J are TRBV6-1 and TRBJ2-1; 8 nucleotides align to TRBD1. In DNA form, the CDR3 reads TGTGCCAGCAGCGTAGCAGGGGGCCAGTTCTTC. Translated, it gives CASSVAGGQFF.